One sample yielded the 29 T cell receptor beta chains listed below, sequenced in a study of shared clonotypes between healthy human individuals. Terminally differentiated effector memory CD45RA+ cells were excluded from the naive CD8 cells, which were CD45RO-negative and positively selected for CCR7. Method: immunoSEQ multiplex PCR; TCRdb's copy keeps in-frame clones and lacks some. The sample includes about 2 million clones, roughly 94% of them seen just once. The sample consisted of naive CD8+ T cells sorted from blood. The receptor source for this set is a man younger than 30 in good health.

This rearrangement joins TRBV12-5 to TRBJ2-1, with 10 bases fitting TRBD2. CDR1 is LGHNT, CDR2 FRNRAP, per germline. The junction had 4 bases not matched to a gene; V was cut back by 1 base and J by 7 bases. The CDR3 consists of 15 residues. CDR3 residues: CASGLELAGANEQFF. In DNA form, the CDR3 reads TGTGCTAGTGGTTTGGAGCTAGCGGGAGCGAATGAGCAGTTCTTC.

DNA of the CDR3: TGCGCCAGCAGCCCACTTTCAGCGGGAGGCACCGGGGAGCTGTTTTTT. It specifies CASSPLSAGGTGELFF. The chain has TRBV4-1 and TRBJ2-2, with TRBD2 identical over 9 bases. This CDR3 contains 16 residues. In germline, CDR1 is MGHRA, CDR2 YSYEKL. The J segment lost 4 bases and the V segment lost 4 bases, leaving 7 bases of the junction unmatched.

This chain joins TRBV13 and TRBJ2-3; D may be TRBD2 (5 bases). V lost 2 bases, J lost 1 base, and 10 bases lay in between. CDR3 size: 15 residues. CDR1 PRHDT and CDR2 FYEKMQ come from the germline V gene (reference sequence). Written as DNA, the CDR3 is TGTGCCAGCAGCTTAAAGGTCGGGGGCACAGATACGCAGTATTTT. It encodes CASSLKVGGTDTQYF.

About this clone: Other DNA sequences in this specimen translate into the identical CDR3. DNA for the CDR3: TGTGCCAGCAGTTGGGGCTCCAACACCGGGGAGCTGTTTTTT. Translated, it gives CASSWGSNTGELFF. V is TRBV27 and J is TRBJ2-2, with D tentatively TRBD1 (5 bases). The germline gives CDR1 MNHEY, CDR2 SMNVEV (reference sequence). The V end lost 4 bases, the J end lost 2 bases, and 8 bases lay between the germline ends. The CDR3 contains 14 residues.

The chain employs TRBV4-3 and TRBJ2-7; D is perhaps TRBD1 or TRBD2 (5 bases each). This CDR3 region has 15 residues. The germline V and J ends were trimmed by 0 bases and 7 bases, with 16 bases remaining between them. Germline CDR1 LGHNA, CDR2 YSLEER. CDR3 loop: CASSQDRDARVEQYF. The CDR3 DNA reads TGCGCCAGCAGCCAAGACCGGGACGCCCGGGTGGAGCAGTACTTC.

The chain has TRBV7-2 and TRBJ2-7; D is possibly TRBD2 (6 bases). The CDR3 totals 15 residues. Germline-derived CDR1 and CDR2 are SGHTA and FQGNSA. V shed 3 bases and J shed 0 bases, with 12 bases lying between them. CDR3 protein: CASSFPGTGSYEQYF. The CDR3 nucleotides read TGTGCCAGCAGCTTCCCGGGGACTGGCTCCTACGAGCAGTACTTC.

The gene calls are TRBV30 and TRBJ2-6; 7 positions agree with TRBD1. The V and J ends lost 7 bases and 4 bases, in that order; junction bases with no gene match: 19. The CDR3 length is 18 residues. Germline CDR1 is GTSNPN and CDR2 is SVGIG (reference sequence). CDR3 in DNA: TGTGCCTCGATGGGCCAAGGGGGCATCATTTTGGGGGCCAACGTCCTGACTTTC. Its protein is CASMGQGGIILGANVLTF.

V usage is TRBV27 and J usage is TRBJ2-5; TRBD1 matches at 7 bases. V was pared by 5 bases and J by 1 base, with 10 bases of the junction left unmatched. Per germline, CDR1 MNHEY and CDR2 SMNVEV (reference sequence). The length of the CDR3 is 16 residues. The CDR3 nucleotides are TGTGCCAGCAGTACCTGGGAAGGGGGCGTCCAAGAGACCCAGTACTTC. This gives the protein CASSTWEGGVQETQYF.

The chain links TRBV6-5 to TRBJ2-7; D gene unclear. In germline, CDR1 is MNHEY, CDR2 SVGAGI. CDR3 length: 13 residues. Trimming left V 5 bases short and J 2 bases short, with 10 bases between. CDR3 sequence: CASSKTHPYEQYF. CDR3 sequence (DNA): TGTGCCAGCAGTAAGACTCACCCCTACGAGCAGTACTTC.

This chain uses TRBV29-1 with TRBJ2-2; D is unresolved. There are 14 residues in the CDR3. Germline CDR1 SQVTM, CDR2 ANQGSEA. Trimming removed 6 bases from V and 3 bases from J, with 14 bases in between. In nucleotides, the CDR3 is TGCAGCGTCCGCGGCAAAGAGGACACCGGGGAGCTGTTTTTT. Residues: CSVRGKEDTGELFF.

Regarding this clone: Compared with germline, one end of the junction differs, possibly owing to a read error. The chain links TRBV11-2 to TRBJ2-7; no clear D. The CDR3 covers 15 residues. CDR1 is SGHAT and CDR2 is FQNNGV in the germline V gene. The CDR3 DNA reads as TGTGCCAGCGGCTTTGGTGCGGCGGTAACCTACGAGCAGTACTTC. Its protein is CASGFGAAVTYEQYF.

DNA for the CDR3: TGTGCCAGCAGCTCGGGAGGACAGGGGGATGGGTACGAGCAGTACTTC. Amino acids: CASSSGGQGDGYEQYF. This chain links TRBV7-8 with TRBJ2-7; 10 bases map to TRBD1. V was pared by 4 bases and J by 4 bases, with 10 bases of the junction left unmatched. The CDR3 totals 16 residues. CDR1 is SGHVS and CDR2 is FQNEAQ in the germline V gene.

The rearrangement uses TRBV7-9 and TRBJ1-4; no clear D gene. This CDR3 comprises 16 residues. V lost 5 bases to trimming and J lost 5 bases, with 18 bases between them. The germline V gene encodes CDR1 SEHNR and CDR2 FQNEAQ (reference sequence). DNA for the CDR3: TGTGCCAGCAGCCCCATCTTCGGCAGAGAGAATGAAAAACTGTTTTTT. This codes for CASSPIFGRENEKLFF.

The chain couples TRBV27 to TRBJ1-2; D possibly corresponds to TRBD1 (6 bases). Germline lookup yields CDR1 MNHEY and CDR2 SMNVEV (reference sequence). Trimming cost V 2 bases and J 8 bases, with 18 bases left between them. This CDR3 comprises 15 residues. The CDR3 loop reads CASSLLTGGGEGYTF. CDR3 in DNA: TGTGCCAGCAGTTTACTCACCGGGGGGGGCGAGGGCTACACCTTC.

The chain has TRBV6-6 and TRBJ2-7, with D unclear. Per the germline V gene, CDR1 is MNHNY and CDR2 is SVGAGI (reference sequence). This CDR3 is 16 amino acids long. The germline V and J ends were trimmed by 2 bases and 5 bases, with 19 bases remaining between them. CDR3 in amino acids: CASSYAVNSKGDEQYF. Written as DNA, the CDR3 is TGTGCCAGCAGTTACGCGGTCAATAGTAAGGGTGACGAGCAGTACTTC.

The chain joins TRBV7-2 to TRBJ2-7, with D possibly TRBD2 on 7 matching bases. This CDR3 has 14 residues. V gave up 2 bases and J gave up 6 bases, with 14 bases separating them. Germline lookup yields CDR1 SGHTA and CDR2 FQGNSA. CDR3 bases: TGTGCCAGCAGCTTATGGGCAGGGGAGGGCGAGCAGTACTTC. Translation: CASSLWAGEGEQYF.

As to this clone: In the same sample, other DNA sequences code for this CDR3. V is TRBV6-5 and J is TRBJ2-1, with 9 bases identical to TRBD1. The germline V gene encodes CDR1 MNHEY and CDR2 SVGAGI. The CDR3 has 15 amino acids. Germline trimming cut 2 bases from V and 4 bases from J; bases unmatched to any gene: 3. Written as DNA, the CDR3 is TGTGCCAGCAGTTACGGGACAGGGATATACAATGAGCAGTTCTTC. Its translation: CASSYGTGIYNEQFF.

V is TRBV7-2 and J is TRBJ1-2; D is possibly TRBD1 (5 bases). Germline CDR1 is SGHTA and CDR2 is FQGNSA. CDR3 length equals 14 residues. The germline V and J ends were trimmed by 3 bases and 4 bases, with 12 bases remaining between them. This chain's CDR3 is CASSLEGSRYGYTF. As DNA, the CDR3 is TGTGCCAGCAGCTTGGAGGGGTCGCGCTATGGCTACACCTTC.

This chain uses TRBV11-3 with TRBJ2-3; 12 bases line up with TRBD2. The CDR3 length is 16 residues. Germline lookup yields CDR1 SGHNT and CDR2 YENEEA. V lost 4 bases, J lost 3 bases, and 5 bases stayed unmatched. The CDR3 loop reads CASSSTTSGGTDTQYF. CDR3 DNA sequence: TGTGCCAGCAGCTCCACGACTAGCGGGGGTACAGATACGCAGTATTTT.

About this clone: The same CDR3 arises from other DNA sequences in this sample as well. The chain carries TRBV5-1 and TRBJ1-1, with 8 nucleotides matching TRBD1. Germline loops: CDR1 SGHRS, CDR2 YFSETQ. After removal of 2 bases from V and 0 bases from J, the junction contained 6 bases not matched to a gene. The CDR3 spans 16 residues. For the CDR3, the DNA is TGCGCCAGCAGCTTATCAACAGGGGGAATGAACACTGAAGCTTTCTTT. This encodes CASSLSTGGMNTEAFF.

The chain has TRBV4-1 and TRBJ2-7; D is undetermined. Per germline, CDR1 MGHRA and CDR2 YSYEKL. The CDR3 sequence is 14 residues long. Trimming took 4 bases from V and 3 from J, leaving 13 bases between them. CDR3 sequence: CASSLVGAGYEQYF. The CDR3, as DNA: TGCGCCAGCAGCCTTGTGGGCGCCGGCTACGAGCAGTACTTC.

This chain connects TRBV25-1 to TRBJ2-1, with TRBD2 matching 10 bases. The germline CDR1 and CDR2 sequences are MGHDK and SYGVNS. The CDR3 extends over 16 amino acids. V dropped 3 bases and J dropped 7; count of bases not matched to a gene: 9. In nucleotides, the CDR3 is TGTGCCAGCAGTGATCCCGTACTAGCGGGAAGGAATGAGCAGTTCTTC. Protein product: CASSDPVLAGRNEQFF.

This chain joins TRBV30 and TRBJ1-1, with D possibly matching TRBD1 (5 bases). The CDR3 sequence is 12 residues long. Trimming took 8 bases from V and 9 from J, leaving 19 bases between them. Germline V gene lookup returns CDR1 GTSNPN and CDR2 SVGIG (reference sequence). Here the CDR3 reads CALPRGEGKAFF. The CDR3 DNA reads TGTGCCCTCCCGCGGGGGGAGGGAAAAGCTTTCTTT.

The genes are TRBV6-5 and TRBJ2-7; 8 bases are shared with TRBD1. Germline CDR1 and CDR2: MNHEY and SVGAGI. Trimming took 2 bases from V and 4 from J; bases not matched to a gene: 7. This CDR3 has 15 residues. Written as DNA, the CDR3 is TGTGCCAGCAGTTACAGTAGACAGGGGAGGTACGAGCAGTACTTC. Translation: CASSYSRQGRYEQYF.

V gene TRBV28 combines with J gene TRBJ1-1, with unresolved D. This CDR3 comprises 13 residues. V lost 5 bases, J lost 4 bases, and 11 bases lay in between. Germline CDR1 and CDR2: MDHEN and SYDVKM. For the CDR3, the DNA is TGTGCCAGCAGTAAGACAACGGGCACTGAAGCTTTCTTT. Amino acids: CASSKTTGTEAFF. Using reference TRBV28 and TRBJ1-1 for the parts outside the CDR3, the full variable domain is DVKVTQSSRYLVKRTGEKVFLECVQDMDHENMFWYRQDPGLGLRLIYFSYDVKMKEKGDIPEGYSVSREKKERFSLILESASTNQTSMYLCASSKTTGTEAFFGQGTRLTVV.

The chain has TRBV28 and TRBJ2-5; 10 bases map to TRBD2. Trimming removed 3 bases from V and 5 bases from J; junction bases left unmatched: 9. The CDR3 is made up of 16 amino acids. Germline values: CDR1 MDHEN, CDR2 SYDVKM. The CDR3 protein is CASSFWVAGGEETQYF. The CDR3 DNA reads TGTGCCAGCAGTTTCTGGGTAGCGGGAGGTGAGGAGACCCAGTACTTC.

The rearrangement uses TRBV2 and TRBJ1-1, with TRBD1 identical over 7 bases. Trimming took 9 bases from V and 0 from J; bases not matched to a gene: 10. CDR1 is SNHLY and CDR2 is FYNNEI in the germline V gene. The CDR3 loop spans 15 amino acids. CDR3 nucleotides: TGTGCCAGTTCAACAGGGGTATCGTTGAACACTGAAGCTTTCTTT. Protein sequence: CASSTGVSLNTEAFF.

The CDR3 bases are TGTGCCACCGAAAGCGGGATGAGCACAGATACGCAGTATTTT. This sequence encodes CATESGMSTDTQYF. This sequence joins TRBV19 and TRBJ2-3; the match to TRBD2 covers 7 bases. Trimming cost V 10 bases and J 0 bases; bases outside gene matches: 7. Germline V gives CDR1 LNHDA, CDR2 SQIVND (reference sequence). The CDR3 is made up of 14 amino acids.

The chain uses TRBV2 and TRBJ2-3, with TRBD2 identical over 10 bases. CDR1 is SNHLY, CDR2 FYNNEI, per germline. The CDR3 length is 15 residues. With V trimmed by 5 bases and J by 7 bases, 9 bases remained unmatched. The CDR3 DNA reads TGTGCCAGCAGTCATAGCGGGGGGTCGCTTTATACGCAGTATTTT. It is translated as CASSHSGGSLYTQYF.